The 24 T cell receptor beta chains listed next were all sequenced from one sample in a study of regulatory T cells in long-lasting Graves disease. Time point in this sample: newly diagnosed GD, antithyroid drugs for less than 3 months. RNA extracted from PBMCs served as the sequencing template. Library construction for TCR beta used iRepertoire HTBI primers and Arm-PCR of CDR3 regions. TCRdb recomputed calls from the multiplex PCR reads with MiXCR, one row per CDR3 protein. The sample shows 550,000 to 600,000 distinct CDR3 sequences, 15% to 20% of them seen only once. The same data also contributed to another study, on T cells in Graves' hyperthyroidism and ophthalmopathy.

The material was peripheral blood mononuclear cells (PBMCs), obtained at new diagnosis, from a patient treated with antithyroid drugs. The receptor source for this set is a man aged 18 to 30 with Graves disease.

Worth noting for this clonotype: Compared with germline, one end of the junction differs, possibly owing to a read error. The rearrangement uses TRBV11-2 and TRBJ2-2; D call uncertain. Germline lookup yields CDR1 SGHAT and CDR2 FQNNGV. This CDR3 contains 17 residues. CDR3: CASSVDHRYLGTGELFF. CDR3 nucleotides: TGTGCCAGCAGCGTAGACCACAGATACTTGGGAACCGGGGAGCTGTTTTTT.

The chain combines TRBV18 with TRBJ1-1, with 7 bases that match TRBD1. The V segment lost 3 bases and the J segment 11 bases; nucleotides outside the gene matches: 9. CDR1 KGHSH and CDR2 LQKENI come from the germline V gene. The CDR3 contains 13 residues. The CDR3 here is CASSPSRGSEAFF. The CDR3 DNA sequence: TGTGCCAGCTCACCTTCCAGGGGGAGTGAGGCTTTCTTT.

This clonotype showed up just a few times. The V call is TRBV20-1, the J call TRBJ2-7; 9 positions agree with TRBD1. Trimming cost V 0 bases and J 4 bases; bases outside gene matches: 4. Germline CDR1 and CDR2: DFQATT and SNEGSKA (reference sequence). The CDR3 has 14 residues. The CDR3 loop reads CSARDLGQGYEQYF. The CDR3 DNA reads TGCAGTGCTAGAGATCTGGGACAGGGTTACGAGCAGTACTTC.

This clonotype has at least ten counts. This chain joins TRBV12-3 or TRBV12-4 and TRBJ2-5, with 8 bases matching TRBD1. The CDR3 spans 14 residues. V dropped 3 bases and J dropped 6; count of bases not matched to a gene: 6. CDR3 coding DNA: TGTGCCAGCAGTTTCAACAGGGGGAAAAAGACCCAGTACTTC. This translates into CASSFNRGKKTQYF.

The CDR3 reads CSASAGITEAFF. The CDR3 DNA sequence: TGCAGTGCTAGTGCGGGGATCACTGAAGCTTTCTTT. The chain uses TRBV20-1 and TRBJ1-1; D unresolved. This CDR3 is 12 amino acids long. CDR1 is DFQATT and CDR2 is SNEGSKA in the germline V gene (reference sequence). V lost 3 bases and J 4 bases, leaving 9 bases between the germline ends.

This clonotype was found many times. CDR3 residues: CASSLDTRYEQYF. In DNA form, the CDR3 reads TGTGCCAGCAGTCTAGACACCCGCTACGAGCAGTACTTC. V gene TRBV27 combines with J gene TRBJ2-7; D is unclear. The germline V gene has CDR1 MNHEY and CDR2 SMNVEV (reference sequence). The V end lost 5 bases, the J end lost 3 bases, and 11 bases lay between the germline ends. CDR3 length: 13 residues.

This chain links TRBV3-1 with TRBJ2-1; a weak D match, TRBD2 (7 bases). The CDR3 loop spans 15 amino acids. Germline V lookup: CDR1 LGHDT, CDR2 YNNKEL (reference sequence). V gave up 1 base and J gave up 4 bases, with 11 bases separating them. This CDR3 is CASSQARGLYNEQFF. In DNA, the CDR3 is TGTGCCAGCAGCCAAGCCAGGGGACTATACAATGAGCAGTTCTTC.

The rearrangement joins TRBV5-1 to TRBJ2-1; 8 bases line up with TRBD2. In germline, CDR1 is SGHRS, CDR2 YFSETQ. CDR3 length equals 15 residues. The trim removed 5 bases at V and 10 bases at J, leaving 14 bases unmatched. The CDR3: CASRPTSEDPYEQFF. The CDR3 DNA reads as TGCGCCAGCAGACCGACTAGCGAGGACCCATACGAGCAGTTCTTC.

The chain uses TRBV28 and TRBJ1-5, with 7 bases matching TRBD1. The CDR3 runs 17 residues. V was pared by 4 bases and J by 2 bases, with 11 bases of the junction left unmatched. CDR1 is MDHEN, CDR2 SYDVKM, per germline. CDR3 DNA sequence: TGTGCCAGCAGTTCCCTCGGGACTCAGGGGGGCAATCAGCCCCAGCATTTT. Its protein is CASSSLGTQGGNQPQHF. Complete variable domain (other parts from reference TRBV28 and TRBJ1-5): DVKVTQSSRYLVKRTGEKVFLECVQDMDHENMFWYRQDPGLGLRLIYFSYDVKMKEKGDIPEGYSVSREKKERFSLILESASTNQTSMYLCASSSLGTQGGNQPQHFGDGTRLSIL.

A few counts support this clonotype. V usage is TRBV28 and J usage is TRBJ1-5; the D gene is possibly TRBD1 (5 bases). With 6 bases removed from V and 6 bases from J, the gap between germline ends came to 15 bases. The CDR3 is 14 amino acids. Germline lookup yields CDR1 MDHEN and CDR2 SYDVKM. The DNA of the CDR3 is TGTGCCAGCAGGGGACGCCGGATCCGTCAGCCCCAGCATTTT. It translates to CASRGRRIRQPQHF. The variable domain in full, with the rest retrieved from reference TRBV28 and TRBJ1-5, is DVKVTQSSRYLVKRTGEKVFLECVQDMDHENMFWYRQDPGLGLRLIYFSYDVKMKEKGDIPEGYSVSREKKERFSLILESASTNQTSMYLCASRGRRIRQPQHFGDGTRLSIL.

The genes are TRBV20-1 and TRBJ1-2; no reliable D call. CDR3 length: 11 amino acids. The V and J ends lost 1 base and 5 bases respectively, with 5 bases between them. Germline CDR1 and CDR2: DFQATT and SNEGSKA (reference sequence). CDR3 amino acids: CSARAAYGYTF. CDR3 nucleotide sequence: TGCAGTGCTAGAGCGGCTTATGGCTACACCTTC.

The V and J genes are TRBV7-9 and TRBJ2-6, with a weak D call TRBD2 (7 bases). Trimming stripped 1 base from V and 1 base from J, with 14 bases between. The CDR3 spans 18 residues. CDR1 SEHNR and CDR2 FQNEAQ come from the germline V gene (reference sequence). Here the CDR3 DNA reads TGTGCCAGCAGCTTAGTGGCAGGGGAGGGTTCTGGGGCCAACGTCCTGACTTTC. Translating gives CASSLVAGEGSGANVLTF.

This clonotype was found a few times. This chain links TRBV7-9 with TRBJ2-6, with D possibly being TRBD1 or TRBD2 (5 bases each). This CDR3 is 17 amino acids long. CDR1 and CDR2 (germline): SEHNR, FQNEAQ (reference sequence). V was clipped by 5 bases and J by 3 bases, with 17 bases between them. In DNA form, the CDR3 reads TGTGCCAGCAGCCGCAGGGACCCTAGGTTTGGGGCCAACGTCCTGACTTTC. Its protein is CASSRRDPRFGANVLTF.

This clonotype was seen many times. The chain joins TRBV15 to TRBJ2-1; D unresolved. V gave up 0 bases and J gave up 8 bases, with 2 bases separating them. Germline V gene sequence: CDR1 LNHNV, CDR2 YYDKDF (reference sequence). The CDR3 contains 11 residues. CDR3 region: CATSREDEQFF. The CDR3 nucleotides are TGTGCCACCAGCAGAGAAGATGAGCAGTTCTTC.

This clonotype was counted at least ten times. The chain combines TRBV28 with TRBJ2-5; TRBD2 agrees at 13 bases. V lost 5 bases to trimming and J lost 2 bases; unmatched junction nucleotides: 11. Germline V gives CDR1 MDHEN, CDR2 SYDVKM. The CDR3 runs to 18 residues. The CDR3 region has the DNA TGTGCCAGCAGTCAGGGACTAGCGGGAATAGTCGGGCAAGAGACCCAGTACTTC. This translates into CASSQGLAGIVGQETQYF.

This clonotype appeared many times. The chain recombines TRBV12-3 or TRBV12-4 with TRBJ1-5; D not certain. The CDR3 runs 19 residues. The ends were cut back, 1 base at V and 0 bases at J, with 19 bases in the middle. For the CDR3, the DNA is TGTGCCAGCAGTTTAGACGCTAGCAATGGACTCAATAGCAATCAGCCCCAGCATTTT. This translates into CASSLDASNGLNSNQPQHF.

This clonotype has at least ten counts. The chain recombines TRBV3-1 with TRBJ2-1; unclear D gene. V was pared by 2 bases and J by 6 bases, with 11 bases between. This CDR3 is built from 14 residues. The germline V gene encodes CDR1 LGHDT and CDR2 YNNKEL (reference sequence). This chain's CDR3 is CASSQSVSVNEQFF. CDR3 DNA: TGTGCCAGCAGCCAAAGTGTCTCCGTCAATGAGCAGTTCTTC.

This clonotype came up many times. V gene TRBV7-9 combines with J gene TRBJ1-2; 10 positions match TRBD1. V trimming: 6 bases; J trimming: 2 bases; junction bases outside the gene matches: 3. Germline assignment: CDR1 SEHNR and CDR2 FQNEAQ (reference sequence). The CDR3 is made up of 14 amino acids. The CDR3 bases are TGTGCCAGCAGTTTGGGACAGGGGAACTATGGCTACACCTTC. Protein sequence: CASSLGQGNYGYTF.

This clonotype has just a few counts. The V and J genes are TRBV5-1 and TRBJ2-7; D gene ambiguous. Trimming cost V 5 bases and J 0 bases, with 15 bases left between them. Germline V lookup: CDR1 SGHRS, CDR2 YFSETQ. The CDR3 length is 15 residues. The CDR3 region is CASRLLPSSSYEQYF. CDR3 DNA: TGCGCCAGCAGGCTACTACCAAGCTCCTCCTACGAGCAGTACTTC. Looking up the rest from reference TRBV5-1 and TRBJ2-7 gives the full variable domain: KAGVTQTPRYLIKTRGQQVTLSCSPISGHRSVSWYQQTPGQGLQFLFEYFSETQRNKGNFPGRFSGRQFSNSRSEMNVSTLELGDSALYLCASRLLPSSSYEQYFGPGTRLTVT.

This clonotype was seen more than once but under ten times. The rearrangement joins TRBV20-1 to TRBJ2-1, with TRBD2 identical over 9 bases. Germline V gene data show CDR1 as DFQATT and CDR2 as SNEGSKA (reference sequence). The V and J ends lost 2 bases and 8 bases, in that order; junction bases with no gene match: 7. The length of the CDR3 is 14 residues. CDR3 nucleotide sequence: TGCAGTGCTAGAATAGCGGGAGCGGTTGATGAGCAGTTCTTC. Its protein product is CSARIAGAVDEQFF.

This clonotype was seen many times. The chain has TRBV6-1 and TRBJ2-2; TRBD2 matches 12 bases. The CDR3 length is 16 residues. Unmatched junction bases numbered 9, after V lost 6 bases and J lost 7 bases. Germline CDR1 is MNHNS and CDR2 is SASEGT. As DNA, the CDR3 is TGTGCCAGCAGGCGACTAGCGGGAGAGCGAGTCGGGGAGCTGTTTTTT. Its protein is CASRRLAGERVGELFF.

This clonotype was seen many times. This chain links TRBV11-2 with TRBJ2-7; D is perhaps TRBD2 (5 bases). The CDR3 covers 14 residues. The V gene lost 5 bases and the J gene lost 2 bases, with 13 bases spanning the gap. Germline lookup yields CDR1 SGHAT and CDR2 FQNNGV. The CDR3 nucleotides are TGTGCCAGCAGCCAAAGCGGAGACCCCTACGAGCAGTACTTC. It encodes CASSQSGDPYEQYF.

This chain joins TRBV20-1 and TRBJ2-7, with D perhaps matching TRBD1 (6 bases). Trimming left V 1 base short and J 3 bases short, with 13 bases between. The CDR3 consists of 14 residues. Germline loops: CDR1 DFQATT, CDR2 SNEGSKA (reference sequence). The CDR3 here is CSARVRTGSYEQYF. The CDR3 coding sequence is TGCAGTGCTAGAGTGCGTACAGGGAGCTACGAGCAGTACTTC.

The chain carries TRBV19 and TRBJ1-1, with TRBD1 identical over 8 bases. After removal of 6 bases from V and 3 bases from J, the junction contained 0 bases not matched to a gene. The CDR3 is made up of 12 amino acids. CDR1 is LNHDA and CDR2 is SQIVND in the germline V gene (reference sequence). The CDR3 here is CASRQGDTEAFF. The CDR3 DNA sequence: TGTGCCAGTAGACAGGGGGACACTGAAGCTTTCTTT.